The rows below give T cell receptor beta chains drawn from one sample of a study of shared clonotypes between healthy human individuals. The repertoire was sequenced with immunoSEQ multiplex PCR; TCRdb's copy has only in-frame clones and lacks some. The repertoire holds hundreds of thousands of clones, with 60% to 75% as singletons. Sequenced material: memory CD4+ T cells sorted from blood. The source is a woman between 25 and 40 years old in good health. The CDR3 runs from the conserved cysteine through the conserved F or W. Fields, in order: V gene, J gene, clone size, D gene, CDR3 protein, CDR3 DNA. A D gene is named only where the DNA matches it firmly. A row's size may be missing; if present it is once, few, many or a size class.

TRBV6-5,TRBJ2-3,NA,NA,CASSESAFYTQYF,TGTGCCAGCAGTGAATCAGCATTCTATACGCAGTATTTT
TRBV5-1,TRBJ1-1,NA,NA,CASSLEAVLTGTEAFF,TGCGCCAGCAGCTTGGAGGCAGTTCTTACTGGTACTGAAGCTTTCTTT
TRBV2,TRBJ2-7,NA,TRBD2,CASSGLAVSKQYF,TGTGCCAGCAGTGGGCTAGCGGTCTCGAAGCAGTACTTC
TRBV4-1,TRBJ2-2,NA,TRBD2,CASSGLAYTGELFF,TGCGCCAGCAGCGGACTAGCGTACACCGGGGAGCTGTTTTTT
TRBV6-1,TRBJ2-3,NA,TRBD1,CASSMQAGGPDTQYF,TGTGCCAGCAGTATGCAGGCAGGGGGTCCAGATACGCAGTATTTT
TRBV19,TRBJ1-5,NA,TRBD1,CASSSDRDQPQHF,TGTGCCAGTAGTAGCGACAGGGATCAGCCCCAGCATTTT
TRBV11-2,TRBJ2-4,NA,NA,CASSFRVAKNIQYF,TGTGCCAGCAGCTTCCGGGTAGCCAAAAACATTCAGTACTTC
TRBV11-3,TRBJ2-7,NA,NA,CASSLDWAFTYEQYF,TGTGCCAGCAGCTTAGATTGGGCGTTTACCTACGAGCAGTACTTC
TRBV4-1,TRBJ2-5,many,NA,CASSQGGWEKETQYF,TGCGCCAGCAGCCAAGGGGGCTGGGAGAAGGAGACCCAGTACTTC
TRBV7-2,TRBJ2-7,NA,TRBD2,CASSSPPREGHKKQYF,TGTGCCAGCAGCTCCCCCCCGCGGGAGGGCCATAAGAAGCAGTACTTC
TRBV7-6,TRBJ1-5,NA,NA,CASSMRFNQPQHF,TGTGCCAGCAGCATGAGGTTCAATCAGCCCCAGCATTTT
TRBV28,TRBJ1-5,NA,TRBD1,CASSPTGQGDQPQHF,TGTGCCAGCAGTCCTACCGGACAGGGCGATCAGCCCCAGCATTTT
TRBV28,TRBJ2-7,once,NA,CASSPARLVTRGEQYF,TGTGCCAGCAGCCCCGCGAGACTAGTCACAAGGGGGGAGCAGTACTTC
TRBV20-1,TRBJ1-1,medium-sized,NA,CSARGTGEAFF,TGCAGTGCTAGGGGTACAGGGGAAGCTTTCTTT
TRBV7-2,TRBJ2-3,NA,NA,CASSERAVRGGDTQYF,TGTGCCAGCAGCGAAAGGGCCGTCAGGGGTGGAGATACGCAGTATTTT
TRBV5-1,TRBJ2-6,NA,NA,CASSSGDSGANVLTF,TGCGCCAGCAGCTCCGGTGACTCTGGGGCCAACGTCCTGACTTTC